This T cell receptor beta chain was documented in a study of blood T cell repertoires in COVID-19. The germline V gene encodes CDR1 SEHNR and CDR2 FQNEAQ (reference sequence). This CDR3 has 15 amino acids. V dropped 3 bases and J dropped 4; count of bases not matched to a gene: 5. Authors' processing steps: Estimated nucleated cell counts came from reference gene primer amplification. This table comes from immunoSEQ multiplex PCR, and its TCRdb copy is limited to in-frame clones, with some not included. V and J calls and clone size are as listed in that table; D and trimming were resolved from the DNA. The sample contains about 160,000 clones, approximately 80% of which appear only once.

The TCR originated in a man in his forties who had recovered from COVID-19. The sample comprised PBMCs or T cells enriched from blood (not recorded which). The chain employs TRBV7-9 and TRBJ1-4; TRBD1 matches at 7 bases. Written as DNA, the CDR3 is TGTGCCAGCAGCTTCGAAGGGGGCGGTAATGAAAAACTGTTTTTT. Amino acid sequence: CASSFEGGGNEKLFF.